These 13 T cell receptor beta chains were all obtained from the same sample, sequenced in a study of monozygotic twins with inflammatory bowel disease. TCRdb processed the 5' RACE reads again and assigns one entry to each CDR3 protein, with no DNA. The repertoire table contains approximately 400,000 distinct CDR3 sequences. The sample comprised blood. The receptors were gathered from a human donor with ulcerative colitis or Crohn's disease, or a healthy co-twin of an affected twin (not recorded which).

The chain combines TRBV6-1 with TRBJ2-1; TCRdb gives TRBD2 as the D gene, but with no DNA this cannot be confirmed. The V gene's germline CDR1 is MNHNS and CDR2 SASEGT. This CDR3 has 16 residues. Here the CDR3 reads CASRNSGGRSYNEQFF.

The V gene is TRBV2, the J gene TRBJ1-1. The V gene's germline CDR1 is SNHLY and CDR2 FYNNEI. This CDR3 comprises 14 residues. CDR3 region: CASREGVGGALAFF.

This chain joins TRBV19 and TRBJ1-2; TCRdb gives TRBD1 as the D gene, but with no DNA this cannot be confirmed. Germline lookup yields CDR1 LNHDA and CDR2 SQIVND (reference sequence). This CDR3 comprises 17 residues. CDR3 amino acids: CASRETGTGGKGYGYTF.

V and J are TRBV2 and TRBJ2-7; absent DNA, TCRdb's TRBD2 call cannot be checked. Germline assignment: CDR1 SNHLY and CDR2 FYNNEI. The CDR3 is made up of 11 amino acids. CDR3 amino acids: CASSERDSEYF.

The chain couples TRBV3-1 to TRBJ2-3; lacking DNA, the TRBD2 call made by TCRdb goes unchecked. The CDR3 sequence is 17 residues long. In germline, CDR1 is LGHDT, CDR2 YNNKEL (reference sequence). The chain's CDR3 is CASSPWTSGISTDTQYF.

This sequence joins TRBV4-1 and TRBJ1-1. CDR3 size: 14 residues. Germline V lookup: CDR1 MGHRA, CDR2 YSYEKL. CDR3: CASSQAHTNTEAFF.

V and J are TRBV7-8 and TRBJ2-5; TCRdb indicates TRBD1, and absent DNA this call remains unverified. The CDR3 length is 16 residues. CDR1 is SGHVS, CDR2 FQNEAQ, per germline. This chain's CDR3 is CASSPGAGMGQETQYF.

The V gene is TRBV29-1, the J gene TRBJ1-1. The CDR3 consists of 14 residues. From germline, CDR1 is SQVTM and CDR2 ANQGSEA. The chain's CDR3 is CSVDFRQDRTEAFF.

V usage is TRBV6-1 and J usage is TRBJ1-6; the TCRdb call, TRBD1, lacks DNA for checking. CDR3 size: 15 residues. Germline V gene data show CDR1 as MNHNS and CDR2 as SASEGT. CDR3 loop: CASRPGTGGYSPLHF.

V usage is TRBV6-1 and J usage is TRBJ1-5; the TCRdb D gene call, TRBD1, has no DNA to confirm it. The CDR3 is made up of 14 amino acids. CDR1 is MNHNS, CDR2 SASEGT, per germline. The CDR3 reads CASSPGQGTQPQHF.

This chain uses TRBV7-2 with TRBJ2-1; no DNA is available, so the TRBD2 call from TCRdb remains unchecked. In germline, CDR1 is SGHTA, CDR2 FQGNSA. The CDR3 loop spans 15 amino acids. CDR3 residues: CASSFSGALSNEQFF.

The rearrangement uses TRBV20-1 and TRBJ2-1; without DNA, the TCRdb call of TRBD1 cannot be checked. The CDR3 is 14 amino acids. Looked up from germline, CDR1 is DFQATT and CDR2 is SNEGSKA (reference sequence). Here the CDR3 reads CSAEGPGRYNEQFF.

CDR3 sequence reads: CAISVLAGGQPPHNEQFF. The chain uses TRBV10-3 and TRBJ2-1; TCRdb proposes TRBD2, but this gene call is untestable without DNA. Germline V gene sequence: CDR1 ENHRY, CDR2 SYGVKD. CDR3 length: 18 residues.